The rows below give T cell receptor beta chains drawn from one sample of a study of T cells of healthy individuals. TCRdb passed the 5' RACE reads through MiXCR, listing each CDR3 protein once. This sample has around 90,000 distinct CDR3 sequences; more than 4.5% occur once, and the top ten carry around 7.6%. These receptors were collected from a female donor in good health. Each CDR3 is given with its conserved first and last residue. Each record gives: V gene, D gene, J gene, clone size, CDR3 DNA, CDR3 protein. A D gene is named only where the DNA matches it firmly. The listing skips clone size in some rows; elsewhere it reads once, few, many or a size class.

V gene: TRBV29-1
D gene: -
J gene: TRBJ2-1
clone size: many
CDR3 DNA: TGCAGCGTCGGAGGGGGCCCTTACAATGAGCAGTTCTTC
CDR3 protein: CSVGGGPYNEQFF

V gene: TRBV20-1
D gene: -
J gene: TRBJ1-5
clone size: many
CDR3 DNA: TGCAGTGCCCTTACCGCCACGGGCAATCAGCCCCAGCATTTT
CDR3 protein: CSALTATGNQPQHF

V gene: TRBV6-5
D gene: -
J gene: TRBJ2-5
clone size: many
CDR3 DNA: TGTGCCAGCAGTTACGGGACCACCGGGGAGACCCAGTACTTC
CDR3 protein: CASSYGTTGETQYF

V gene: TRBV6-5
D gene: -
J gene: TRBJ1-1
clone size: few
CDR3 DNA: TGTGCCAGCAGCCCATACAGGGCGAACACTGAAGCTTTCTTT
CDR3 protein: CASSPYRANTEAFF

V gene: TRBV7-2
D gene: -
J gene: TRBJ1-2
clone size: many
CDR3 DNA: TGTGCCAGCAGCTTAGCCCAGGGCGACTATGGCTACACCTTC
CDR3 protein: CASSLAQGDYGYTF

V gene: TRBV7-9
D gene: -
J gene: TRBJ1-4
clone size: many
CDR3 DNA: TGTGCCGTTGTAAGAGGGCTTAATGAAAAACTGTTTTTT
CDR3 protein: CAVVRGLNEKLFF

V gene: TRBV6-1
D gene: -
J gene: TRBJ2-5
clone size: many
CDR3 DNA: TGTGCCAGCAGTGGGCACCCCCAGGGGGGAGAGACCCAGTACTTC
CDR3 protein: CASSGHPQGGETQYF

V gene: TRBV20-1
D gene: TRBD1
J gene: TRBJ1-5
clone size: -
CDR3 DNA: TGCAGTGCTAGCCAGGGGGATAGCAATCAGCCCCAGCATTTT
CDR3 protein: CSASQGDSNQPQHF

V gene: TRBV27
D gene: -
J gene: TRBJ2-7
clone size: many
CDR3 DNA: TGTGCCAGCAGTACCAGGAAGGGGGGCTACGAGCAGTACTTC
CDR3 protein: CASSTRKGGYEQYF

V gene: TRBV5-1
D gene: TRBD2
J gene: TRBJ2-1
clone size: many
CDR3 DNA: TGCGCCAGCAGCGCGGGACTAGCGGGAGGGGACGCCTACAATGAGCAGTTCTTC
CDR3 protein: CASSAGLAGGDAYNEQFF

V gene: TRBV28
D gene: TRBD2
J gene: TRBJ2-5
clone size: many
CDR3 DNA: TGTGCCAGCAGTTTTTCGTGGGGACTACAAGAGACCCAGTACTTC
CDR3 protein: CASSFSWGLQETQYF

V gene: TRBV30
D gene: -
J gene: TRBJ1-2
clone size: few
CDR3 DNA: TGTGCCTGGAGCGCGTGGGGATCTGGTTGGCACTATGGCTACACCTTC
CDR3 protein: CAWSAWGSGWHYGYTF

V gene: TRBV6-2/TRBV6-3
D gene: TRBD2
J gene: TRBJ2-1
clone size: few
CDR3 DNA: TGTGCCAGCACCATGAGGGACTACCCGGCCTGGAATGAGCAGTTCTTC
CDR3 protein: CASTMRDYPAWNEQFF

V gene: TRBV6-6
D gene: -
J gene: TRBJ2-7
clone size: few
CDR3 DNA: TGTGCCAGCAGTTACCCCCACAGCCTAGAGCAGTACTTC
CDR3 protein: CASSYPHSLEQYF

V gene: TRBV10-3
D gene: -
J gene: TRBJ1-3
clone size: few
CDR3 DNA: TGTGCCATCAGCCCCGGGACACCAGGAAACACCATATATTTT
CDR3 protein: CAISPGTPGNTIYF

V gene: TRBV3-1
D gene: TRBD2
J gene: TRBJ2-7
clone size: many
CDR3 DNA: TGTGCCAGCAGCCAAGGGAGGTCCGGGGAGCGGGAAGACTACGAGCAGTACTTC
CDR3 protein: CASSQGRSGEREDYEQYF

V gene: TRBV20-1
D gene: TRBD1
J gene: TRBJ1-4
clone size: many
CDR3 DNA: TGCAGTGCTAGAGATTGGACAGGGGATGAAAAACTGTTTTTT
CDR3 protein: CSARDWTGDEKLFF

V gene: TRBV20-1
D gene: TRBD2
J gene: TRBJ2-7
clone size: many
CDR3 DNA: TGCAGTGCCCCGACGCGCGGGAGCTACGAGCAGTACTTC
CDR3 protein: CSAPTRGSYEQYF

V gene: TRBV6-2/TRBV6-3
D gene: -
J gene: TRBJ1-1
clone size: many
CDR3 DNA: TGTGCCAGCAGTCAGCCGGGGCTCTACTTGAACACTGAAGCTTTCTTT
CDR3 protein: CASSQPGLYLNTEAFF

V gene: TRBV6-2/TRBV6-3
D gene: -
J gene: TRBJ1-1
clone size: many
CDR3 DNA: TGTGCCAGCAAGGACGGGGGGCCATCGGAAGCTTTCTTT
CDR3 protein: CASKDGGPSEAFF

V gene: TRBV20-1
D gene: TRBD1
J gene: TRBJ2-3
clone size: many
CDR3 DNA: TGCAGTGCTAGAGTAATAAGAACAGGGGCAACAGATACGCAGTATTTT
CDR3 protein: CSARVIRTGATDTQYF

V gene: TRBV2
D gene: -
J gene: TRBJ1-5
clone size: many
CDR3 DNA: TGTGCCAGCAGGAAGTCCGGAAGGGGCAATCAGCCCCAGCATTTT
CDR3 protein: CASRKSGRGNQPQHF

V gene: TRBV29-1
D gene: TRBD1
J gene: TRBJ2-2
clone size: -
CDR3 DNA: TGCAGCGTACGGACAGGGCGGGCCGGGGAGCTGTTTTTT
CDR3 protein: CSVRTGRAGELFF

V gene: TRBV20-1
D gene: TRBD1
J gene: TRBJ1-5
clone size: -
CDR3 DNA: TGCAGTGCCCTCCGGGACAGCCCCAATCAGCCCCAGCATTTT
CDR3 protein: CSALRDSPNQPQHF

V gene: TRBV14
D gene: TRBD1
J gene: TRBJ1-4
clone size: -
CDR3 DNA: TGTGCCAGCAGCCTCCGACAGGGAACTAATGAAAAACTGTTTTTT
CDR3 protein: CASSLRQGTNEKLFF

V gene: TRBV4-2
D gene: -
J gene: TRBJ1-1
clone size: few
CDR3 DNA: TGTGCCAGCAGCCAAGCTGGACATGCCAACACTGAAGCTTTCTTT
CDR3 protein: CASSQAGHANTEAFF

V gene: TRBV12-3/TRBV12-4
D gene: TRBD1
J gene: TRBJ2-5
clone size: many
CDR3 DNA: TGTGCCAGCAGTTTAGCCCTAGCCGGAAGGGGGCCCGTGACCCAGTACTTC
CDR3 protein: CASSLALAGRGPVTQYF

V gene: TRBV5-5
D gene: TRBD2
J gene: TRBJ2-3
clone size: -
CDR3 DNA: TGTGCCAGCAGCTTCAATAGCGGGAAAAGCACAGATACGCAGTATTTT
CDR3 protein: CASSFNSGKSTDTQYF

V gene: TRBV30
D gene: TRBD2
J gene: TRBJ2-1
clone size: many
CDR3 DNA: TGTGCCTGGAGTGTAGGGCGGGGGGACAATGAGCAGTTCTTC
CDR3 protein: CAWSVGRGDNEQFF